These 15 T cell receptor beta chains were all obtained from the same sample, sequenced in a study of shared clonotypes between healthy human individuals. The protocol was immunoSEQ multiplex PCR, while the TCRdb copy is restricted to in-frame clones and leaves out a portion. The profile covers millions of clones, with more than 80% appearing a single time and over 0.12% taken by the ten largest. The sample comprised naive CD4+ T cells sorted from blood. As to subset: CD45RA+ positively selected. These TCRs come from a man aged 18 to 30 in good health.

The CDR3 region is CASSAGTSGLEQYF. CDR3 DNA: TGCGCCAGCTCGGCCGGGACTAGCGGCTTGGAGCAGTACTTC. The chain carries TRBV5-1 and TRBJ2-7, with TRBD2 matching 11 bases. The V and J ends lost 7 bases and 7 bases, in that order; junction bases with no gene match: 10. The CDR3 has 14 amino acids. Germline CDR1 SGHRS, CDR2 YFSETQ.

The chain uses TRBV5-4 and TRBJ2-6, with D possibly being TRBD2 (6 bases). The CDR3 totals 18 residues. Trimming removed 1 base at V and 0 bases at J, with 14 bases between. The germline V gene encodes CDR1 SGHNT and CDR2 YYREEE (reference sequence). The CDR3 nucleotides are TGTGCCAGCAGCTTGCTTGGGAGGAGAAACTCTGGGGCCAACGTCCTGACTTTC. Its protein product is CASSLLGRRNSGANVLTF.

Note on this clone: Other DNA sequences from this sample encode an identical CDR3 as well. The chain recombines TRBV15 with TRBJ2-5, with 11 nucleotides matching TRBD1. The CDR3 is 14 amino acids. Per germline, CDR1 LNHNV and CDR2 YYDKDF (reference sequence). The V segment lost 5 bases and the J segment 4 bases; nucleotides outside the gene matches: 3. DNA for the CDR3: TGTGCCACCAGCCGGGACAGGGGGGGAGAGACCCAGTACTTC. Translating it yields CATSRDRGGETQYF.

V and J are TRBV6-6 and TRBJ2-3, with TRBD1 matching 11 bases. Germline assignment: CDR1 MNHNY and CDR2 SVGAGI (reference sequence). After removal of 10 bases from V and 1 base from J, the junction contained 4 bases not matched to a gene. The CDR3 has 14 residues. CDR3 sequence: CATSGQGGTDTQYF. The CDR3 coding sequence is TGTGCCACCTCGGGACAGGGGGGCACAGATACGCAGTATTTT.

This clone was found once. J is TRBJ2-7 and V is TRBV7-6; 9 bases line up with TRBD1. This CDR3 contains 16 residues. Germline CDR1 reads SGHVS; CDR2 reads FNYEAQ. With V trimmed by 5 bases and J by 0 bases, 8 bases remained unmatched. DNA of the CDR3: TGTGCCAGCAGCCACGCAGGGGGACAGGGCTCCTACGAGCAGTACTTC. It codes for CASSHAGGQGSYEQYF.

V gene TRBV9 combines with J gene TRBJ1-2; D may be TRBD1 (6 bases). With 0 bases removed from V and 8 bases from J, the gap between germline ends came to 14 bases. The CDR3 length is 14 residues. The germline gives CDR1 SGDLS, CDR2 YYNGEE. The CDR3 DNA reads as TGTGCCAGCAGCGTAGCAGGGGACCCCGGGGGCTACACCTTC. It encodes CASSVAGDPGGYTF.

The CDR3 reads CASSLELVYEQYF. CDR3 DNA: TGTGCCAGCAGCTTAGAATTGGTCTACGAGCAGTACTTC. The J gene is TRBJ2-7, the V gene TRBV7-2; D gene unclear. V was trimmed by 1 base and J by 3 bases, leaving 7 bases between them. The CDR3 length is 13 residues. Germline V gives CDR1 SGHTA, CDR2 FQGNSA.

This rearrangement joins TRBV9 to TRBJ2-7; the D gene is possibly TRBD1 (5 bases). The ends were cut back, 3 bases at V and 2 bases at J, with 12 bases in the middle. The CDR3 is made up of 14 amino acids. The germline CDR1 and CDR2 sequences are SGDLS and YYNGEE. The CDR3 reads CASSATGTTYEQYF. CDR3 coding DNA: TGTGCCAGCAGCGCCACAGGTACTACCTACGAGCAGTACTTC.

The V and J genes are TRBV10-1 and TRBJ1-1; D is ambiguous. V gave up 0 bases and J gave up 1 base, with 9 bases separating them. The germline gives CDR1 WNHNN, CDR2 SYGVQD (reference sequence). This CDR3 has 15 amino acids. CDR3 residues: CASSESSVKNTEAFF. The CDR3 coding sequence is TGCGCCAGCAGTGAGTCGAGCGTCAAGAACACTGAAGCTTTCTTT.

The chain links TRBV27 to TRBJ2-1; 8 nucleotides line up with TRBD1. V trimming: 6 bases; J trimming: 4 bases; junction bases outside the gene matches: 11. The length of the CDR3 is 16 residues. Germline V lookup: CDR1 MNHEY, CDR2 SMNVEV (reference sequence). The CDR3 sequence is CASRNGDRRLYNEQFF. CDR3 nucleotides: TGTGCCAGCAGAAACGGGGACAGGCGATTGTACAATGAGCAGTTCTTC.

The chain recombines TRBV6-5 with TRBJ2-1; D is uncertain. The germline V and J ends were trimmed by 5 bases and 6 bases, with 17 bases remaining between them. Germline CDR1 and CDR2: MNHEY and SVGAGI. This CDR3 has 15 residues. The CDR3 sequence: CASSTSTATVNEQFF. Here the CDR3 DNA reads TGTGCCAGCAGTACCTCTACAGCGACGGTCAATGAGCAGTTCTTC.

On this clone: The sample carries other DNA sequences with the same CDR3. The chain recombines TRBV29-1 with TRBJ2-7; D perhaps matches TRBD1 (6 bases). Germline V gene sequence: CDR1 SQVTM, CDR2 ANQGSEA. The length of the CDR3 is 12 residues. V was clipped by 5 bases and J by 1 base, with 9 bases between them. The CDR3 region is CSVIQGSYEQYF. The DNA for the CDR3 is TGCAGCGTTATACAGGGTTCCTACGAGCAGTACTTC.

A word on this clone: The same CDR3 can be traced to other DNA sequences in this sample. The genes are TRBV5-1 and TRBJ1-1; D remains ambiguous. The CDR3 runs to 11 residues. Germline CDR1 reads SGHRS; CDR2 reads YFSETQ. V lost 4 bases and J lost 3, with 4 bases in between. This CDR3 reads CASSSDTEAFF. Here the CDR3 DNA reads TGCGCCAGCAGCAGCGACACTGAAGCTTTCTTT.

The CDR3 spells CASSFTGTGPDEQFF. The CDR3 bases are TGCGCCAGCAGCTTCACCGGGACAGGGCCTGATGAGCAGTTCTTC. This chain connects TRBV5-1 to TRBJ2-1; 9 nucleotides match TRBD1. CDR1 and CDR2 from the germline V gene are SGHRS and YFSETQ. The CDR3 totals 15 residues. After removal of 2 bases from V and 8 bases from J, the junction contained 8 bases not matched to a gene.

Worth noting for this clone: The sample holds other DNA sequences that translate to the same CDR3. This rearrangement joins TRBV5-1 to TRBJ1-1, with 8 bases fitting TRBD1. Germline V lookup: CDR1 SGHRS, CDR2 YFSETQ. The CDR3 is 14 amino acids. The trim removed 0 bases at V and 5 bases at J, leaving 3 bases unmatched. The CDR3 sequence: CASSLEDRVTEAFF. The CDR3 nucleotides are TGCGCCAGCAGCTTGGAGGACAGGGTAACTGAAGCTTTCTTT.